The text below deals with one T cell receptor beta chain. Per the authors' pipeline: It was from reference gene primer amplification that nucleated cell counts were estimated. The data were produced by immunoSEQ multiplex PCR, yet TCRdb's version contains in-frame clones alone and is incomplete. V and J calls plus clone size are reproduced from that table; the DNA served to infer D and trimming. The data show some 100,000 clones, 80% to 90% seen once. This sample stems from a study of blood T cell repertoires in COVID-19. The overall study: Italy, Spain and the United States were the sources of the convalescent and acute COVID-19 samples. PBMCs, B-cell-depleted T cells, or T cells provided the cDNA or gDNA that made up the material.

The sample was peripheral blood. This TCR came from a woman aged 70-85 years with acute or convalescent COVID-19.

The CDR3 DNA follows: TGTGCCACCTCTCAGGGCCATCCCAATGAGCAGTTCTTC. Its translation: CATSQGHPNEQFF. The chain combines TRBV28 with TRBJ2-1; D might be TRBD1 (5 bases). Germline assignment: CDR1 MDHEN and CDR2 SYDVKM. The CDR3 is made up of 13 amino acids. Trimming shortened V by 10 bases and J by 6 bases, and 16 bases separated the two germline ends.